Below are 29 T cell receptor beta chains sequenced from a single sample in a study of blood T cells in healthy people across ages. The authors ran a second PCR of about 6 to 11 cycles using a sample-barcoded 5' primer and a J-beta primer mix. TCRdb redid the calling of the 5' RACE reads with MiXCR, one entry per CDR3 protein. This sample has around 870,000 distinct CDR3 sequences; more than 25% occur once, and the top ten carry around 16%. Sequenced: blood. These receptors originate from a woman aged 80 or older in good health.

In its sample, this clonotype was seen many times. V gene TRBV20-1 combines with J gene TRBJ1-2, with D possibly being TRBD1 (6 bases). The CDR3 consists of 13 residues. V was clipped by 6 bases and J by 0 bases, with 11 bases between them. Germline V gives CDR1 DFQATT, CDR2 SNEGSKA (reference sequence). This chain's CDR3 is CSAGAIANYGYTF. The CDR3 bases are TGCAGTGCGGGGGCGATAGCTAACTATGGCTACACCTTC.

This clonotype was recorded a few times. The V gene is TRBV9, the J gene TRBJ2-5; TRBD1 aligns across 8 bases. The J segment lost 3 bases and the V segment lost 2 bases, leaving 3 bases of the junction unmatched. The length of the CDR3 is 14 residues. CDR1 and CDR2 (germline): SGDLS, YYNGEE. The CDR3 is CASSVTGGKETQYF. As DNA, the CDR3 is TGTGCCAGCAGCGTCACAGGGGGGAAAGAGACCCAGTACTTC.

The chain joins TRBV7-3 to TRBJ1-2; possibly TRBD1 for D (5 bases). Germline V gives CDR1 SGHTA, CDR2 FQGTGA. The ends were cut back, 5 bases at V and 5 bases at J, with 18 bases in the middle. The CDR3 spans 15 residues. The CDR3 DNA reads TGTGCCAGCAGCCCTCTCGGGACCGGGTGTTATGGCTACACCTTC. It codes for CASSPLGTGCYGYTF.

The chain employs TRBV24-1 and TRBJ2-3; D might be TRBD2 (6 bases). The CDR3 spans 14 residues. Trimming pared 7 bases from V and 6 bases from J, leaving 16 bases between. Germline V CDR1 and CDR2: KGHDR, SFDVKD. The CDR3 DNA follows: TGTGCCACCAGCGGCGGGGTCGGGTCGGATACGCAGTATTTT. This encodes CATSGGVGSDTQYF.

V is TRBV7-2 and J is TRBJ1-5; 8 bases map to TRBD1. This CDR3 region has 17 residues. The V segment lost 2 bases and the J segment 5 bases; nucleotides outside the gene matches: 11. Germline assignment: CDR1 SGHTA and CDR2 FQGNSA. Here the CDR3 DNA reads TGTGCCAGCAGCTTACTAGCGCAGGGGGCCAGATATCAGCCCCAGCATTTT. Its protein product is CASSLLAQGARYQPQHF.

Regarding this clonotype: A single base separates this from a much larger clone, so it may be a read error. The chain uses TRBV6-6 and TRBJ2-5; 9 nucleotides agree with TRBD2. The CDR3 contains 17 residues. Germline lookup yields CDR1 MNHNY and CDR2 SVGAGI (reference sequence). V shed 3 bases and J 11 bases; nucleotides not matched to a gene: 19. The CDR3 DNA follows: TGTGCCAGCAGTTATTCGGCCAGCGGGGGGTCCGCCAATGAGCAGTACTTC. It codes for CASSYSASGGSANEQYF.

The V call is TRBV18, the J call TRBJ2-7; D may correspond to TRBD1 or TRBD2 (5 bases each). Near its end, the DNA agrees better with TRBJ2-5, so the J call may be wrong. This CDR3 has 18 amino acids. Germline V lookup: CDR1 KGHSH, CDR2 LQKENI. CDR3 sequence: CASSTRGSGPVDGETQYF. Here the CDR3 DNA reads TGTGCCAGCTCAACAAGAGGGTCAGGGCCGGTTGACGGCGAGACCCAGTACTTC.

The chain couples TRBV24-1 to TRBJ2-3; D may be TRBD1 (6 bases). The CDR3 has 13 residues. Germline CDR1 reads KGHDR; CDR2 reads SFDVKD. V lost 9 bases to trimming and J lost 3 bases, with 12 bases between them. CDR3 sequence: CATGQSFTDTQYF. The CDR3 coding sequence is TGTGCCACCGGACAGTCTTTTACAGATACGCAGTATTTT.

V usage is TRBV20-1 and J usage is TRBJ2-1, with TRBD2 matching 12 bases. This CDR3 is 16 amino acids long. V dropped 3 bases and J dropped 2; count of bases not matched to a gene: 5. The V gene's germline CDR1 is DFQATT and CDR2 SNEGSKA (reference sequence). The CDR3 here is CSASRLAGGPYNEQFF. CDR3 nucleotide sequence: TGCAGTGCTAGTAGGCTAGCGGGAGGGCCCTACAATGAGCAGTTCTTC.

This clonotype was picked up many times. The genes are TRBV11-2 and TRBJ1-2, with D possibly TRBD1 on 6 matching bases. Per the germline V gene, CDR1 is SGHAT and CDR2 is FQNNGV. The CDR3 loop spans 15 amino acids. V was pared by 2 bases and J by 4 bases, with 14 bases between. The CDR3, as DNA: TGTGCCAGCAGCTTAAGTCATGGGGGCGGCTATGGCTACACCTTC. It encodes CASSLSHGGGYGYTF.

This clonotype has a count of ten or more. V usage is TRBV5-1 and J usage is TRBJ1-2; D call uncertain. Per the germline V gene, CDR1 is SGHRS and CDR2 is YFSETQ. V dropped 0 bases and J dropped 5 bases, with 11 bases sitting between them. The CDR3 spans 14 residues. CDR3 sequence (DNA): TGCGCCAGCAGCTTGGGCTCGGACGGGTATGGCTACACCTTC. Translating it yields CASSLGSDGYGYTF.

Ten or more counts support this clonotype. J is TRBJ2-5 and V is TRBV20-1; D call uncertain. Trimming stripped 4 bases from V and 6 bases from J, with 12 bases between. Looked up from germline, CDR1 is DFQATT and CDR2 is SNEGSKA (reference sequence). This CDR3 spans 12 amino acids. CDR3: CSATSSSQTQYF. CDR3 nucleotide sequence: TGCAGTGCTACCAGCTCGTCGCAGACCCAGTACTTC.

The rearrangement joins TRBV10-2 to TRBJ2-1, with a tentative D call TRBD2 (5 bases). Germline CDR1 WSHSY, CDR2 SAAADI. This CDR3 comprises 14 residues. Trimming took off 6 bases at V and 5 bases at J, with 14 bases between the two ends. The CDR3 is CASREPGLNNEQFF. The CDR3 DNA sequence: TGCGCCAGCAGGGAGCCCGGACTGAACAATGAGCAGTTCTTC.

This clonotype was counted between two and nine times. A much larger clonotype is one base distant, so this may be a read error. The V call is TRBV29-1, the J call TRBJ1-5, with a possible D match to TRBD1 (6 bases). The CDR3 extends over 12 amino acids. The germline V gene encodes CDR1 SQVTM and CDR2 ANQGSEA. Between the trimmed V and J ends, which lost 4 bases and 5 bases, there was a span of 9 bases. The CDR3 region has the DNA TGCAGCGTTGGGACAGAAGATCAGCCCCAGCATTTT. This encodes CSVGTEDQPQHF.

The rearrangement joins TRBV13 to TRBJ2-7, with no clear D. The CDR3 runs 13 residues. Trimming took off 5 bases at V and 3 bases at J, with 11 bases between the two ends. CDR1 PRHDT and CDR2 FYEKMQ come from the germline V gene (reference sequence). CDR3 nucleotides: TGTGCCAGCAGCCTACTAACGAACTACGAGCAGTACTTC. It encodes CASSLLTNYEQYF.

This clonotype was seen only a few times. The chain carries TRBV20-1 and TRBJ1-1; D ambiguous. Germline V lookup: CDR1 DFQATT, CDR2 SNEGSKA (reference sequence). The CDR3 sequence is 11 residues long. V lost 6 bases, J lost 3 bases, and 8 bases lay in between. For the CDR3, the DNA is TGCAGTGCCGAGAAGTACACTGAAGCTTTCTTT. Translating it yields CSAEKYTEAFF.

This clonotype has a handful of counts. This may be a read error: a much more frequent sequence differs by one nucleotide. CDR3 DNA: TGTGCCAGCAGCTTCCAGGGACTAGCGGGGATAAGCTCCTACAATGAGCAGTACTTC. Translation: CASSFQGLAGISSYNEQYF. The rearrangement links TRBV7-6 to TRBJ2-1, with 13 positions matching TRBD2. The better agreement between TRBJ2-7 and the DNA end casts doubt on the J call. Germline-derived CDR1 and CDR2 are SGHVS and FNYEAQ. The CDR3 consists of 19 residues.

This clonotype was recorded many times. The chain uses TRBV4-3 and TRBJ2-1; TRBD2 might be the D (7 bases). The CDR3 runs to 15 residues. The germline V and J ends were trimmed by 5 bases and 4 bases, with 15 bases remaining between them. Germline values: CDR1 LGHNA, CDR2 YSLEER. CDR3 amino acids: CASSELGGRYNEQFF. In DNA form, the CDR3 reads TGCGCCAGCAGCGAACTGGGGGGGCGATACAATGAGCAGTTCTTC.

This clonotype was detected only a few times. The genes are TRBV7-2 and TRBJ1-2; the D is unclear. The CDR3 consists of 15 residues. Germline V CDR1 and CDR2: SGHTA, FQGNSA. V lost 1 base to trimming and J lost 6 bases, with 15 bases between them. CDR3 bases: TGTGCCAGCAGCTTAGGTTCGGGTACGTCCAATGGCTACACCTTC. This gives the protein CASSLGSGTSNGYTF.

The rearrangement links TRBV20-1 to TRBJ1-2, with 12 bases fitting TRBD1. V was pared by 4 bases and J by 6 bases, with 15 bases of the junction left unmatched. From germline, CDR1 is DFQATT and CDR2 SNEGSKA (reference sequence). The CDR3 runs 17 residues. The CDR3 sequence: CSATIPGQGARRDGYTF. In DNA form, the CDR3 reads TGCAGTGCTACGATCCCGGGACAGGGGGCGCGTCGGGATGGCTACACCTTC.

In the case of this clonotype: A single base separates this from a much larger clone, so it may be a read error. The chain couples TRBV12-3 or TRBV12-4 to TRBJ2-1, with 11 nucleotides matching TRBD1. This CDR3 has 15 amino acids. The CDR3 sequence: CVSSLSRTGGFEQFF. In DNA form, the CDR3 reads TGTGTCAGCAGTTTATCGAGGACAGGGGGCTTTGAGCAGTTCTTC.

This clonotype has a count of ten or more. The CDR3 DNA follows: TGCAGCGTCGAAACGGGGGGCTTATATGGCTACACCTTC. It codes for CSVETGGLYGYTF. This chain uses TRBV29-1 with TRBJ1-2, with TRBD1 as a possible D gene (6 bases). The CDR3 has 13 amino acids. Trimming cost V 6 bases and J 5 bases, with 16 bases left between them. Per germline, CDR1 SQVTM and CDR2 ANQGSEA.

The table lists this clonotype with many counts. The CDR3 bases are TGTGCCAGCAGTACTCAGGGGTTTCGCCACGAGCAGTACTTC. Encoded protein: CASSTQGFRHEQYF. This rearrangement joins TRBV6-6 to TRBJ2-7; D might be TRBD1 (6 bases). In germline, CDR1 is MNHNY, CDR2 SVGAGI (reference sequence). The CDR3 is made up of 14 amino acids. V lost 5 bases to trimming and J lost 5 bases, with 16 bases between them.

The table lists this clonotype with many counts. This chain joins TRBV7-2 and TRBJ2-3; 10 bases are a match to TRBD2. V gave up 6 bases and J gave up 2 bases; unmatched junction bases: 8. CDR3 length equals 16 residues. From germline, CDR1 is SGHTA and CDR2 FQGNSA. The CDR3 here is CASRGLAGDPTDTQYF. In DNA, the CDR3 is TGTGCCAGCAGAGGGCTAGCGGGGGACCCCACAGATACGCAGTATTTT.

There are many counts of this clonotype. This chain links TRBV19 with TRBJ2-3, with D possibly being TRBD2 (6 bases). The V end lost 3 bases, the J end lost 0 bases, and 25 bases lay between the germline ends. This CDR3 region has 20 residues. CDR1 LNHDA and CDR2 SQIVND come from the germline V gene (reference sequence). CDR3 coding DNA: TGTGCCAGTAGTATTTACCCCGTGAGGGCGGGGTTTTCTAGCACAGATACGCAGTATTTT. It is translated as CASSIYPVRAGFSSTDTQYF.

The rearrangement joins TRBV10-2 to TRBJ1-3, with D hard to call. CDR3 size: 15 residues. Germline lookup yields CDR1 WSHSY and CDR2 SAAADI. The ends were cut back, 4 bases at V and 2 bases at J, with 12 bases in the middle. CDR3 amino acids: CASSGTRGTGNTIYF. The CDR3 DNA reads TGCGCCAGCAGTGGGACTAGAGGGACTGGAAACACCATATATTTT.

This clonotype was detected only a few times. J is TRBJ1-2 and V is TRBV30; D gene unclear. This CDR3 comprises 11 residues. V was trimmed by 5 bases and J by 4 bases, leaving 8 bases between them. From germline, CDR1 is GTSNPN and CDR2 SVGIG (reference sequence). CDR3: CAWGSGYGYTF. The DNA for the CDR3 is TGTGCCTGGGGTAGCGGCTATGGCTACACCTTC.

On this clonotype itself: Since a much larger clone is just one base distant, this may be a read error. The V gene is TRBV2, the J gene TRBJ2-4; 7 bases agree with TRBD1. This CDR3 contains 18 residues. Germline-derived CDR1 and CDR2 are SNHLY and FYNNEI. The CDR3 reads CVSKNRGNERGAKNIQYF. CDR3 nucleotide sequence: TGTGTCAGCAAAAACAGGGGAAATGAGAGGGGGGCCAAAAACATTCAGTACTTC.

This clonotype was seen many times. This sequence joins TRBV4-2 and TRBJ1-5; D is perhaps TRBD1 (6 bases). Per the germline V gene, CDR1 is LGHNA and CDR2 is YNFKEQ. CDR3 length: 16 amino acids. Trimming took off 1 base at V and 0 bases at J, with 10 bases between the two ends. The CDR3 DNA is TGTGCCAGCAGCCAAGGTAGGGGGTATAGCAATCAGCCCCAGCATTTT. Translation gives CASSQGRGYSNQPQHF.